A selection of T cell receptor beta chains follows, all from one sample in a study of OX40 agonist ivuxolimab in advanced cancers. TCRdb's copy holds only in-frame clones and misses some; the assay was immunoSEQ multiplex PCR. The sample consists of over 85,000 clones, 87% of them appearing once. This specimen was CD4+ or CD8+ T cells sorted from blood, taken in a trial of the OX40 agonist ivuxolimab. These receptors came from an adult with an advanced solid tumor such as melanoma, head and neck, liver or kidney cancer. The CDR3 runs from the conserved cysteine through the conserved F or W. The order of the fields is V gene, clone size, J gene, CDR3 length, D gene, CDR3 DNA, CDR3 protein. The D gene is left open where the match is weak. Clone sizes are given selectively: once, few, many, or a class where the clone is expanded.

>TRBV4-1|.|TRBJ1-5|16|.
TGCGCCAGCAGCCAAGTGGGGGGGGCAAGCAATCAGCCCCAGCATTTT
CASSQVGGASNQPQHF
>TRBV6-5|.|TRBJ2-5|14|TRBD1
TGTGCCAGCAGTTACTCGGACAGGTTAGAGACCCAGTACTTC
CASSYSDRLETQYF
>TRBV5-1|.|TRBJ1-1|14|.
TGCGCCAGCAGCTCCCCGGGGGGAAACACTGAAGCTTTCTTT
CASSSPGGNTEAFF
>TRBV27|.|TRBJ1-2|18|TRBD1
TGTGCCAGCAGAGAGCTACTCCTCGGACAGGGGGATGGTCGTGGCTACACCTTC
CASRELLLGQGDGRGYTF
>TRBV2|few|TRBJ2-7|14|.
TGTGCCAGCAAGGCGGGACAGCGCTCCTACGAGCAGTACTTC
CASKAGQRSYEQYF
>TRBV28|.|TRBJ1-4|15|TRBD1
TGTGCCAGCAGTTTGCCGGGACAGGGAAGTGAAAAACTGTTTTTT
CASSLPGQGSEKLFF
>TRBV27|few|TRBJ1-2|15|TRBD1
TGTGCCAGCAGTGCTACGCAACAGGGGGCTTTGAGCTACACCTTC
CASSATQQGALSYTF
>TRBV5-1|few|TRBJ2-7|15|.
TGCGCCAGCAGCTTGGCTGGGACCGATTCCTACGAGCAGTACTTC
CASSLAGTDSYEQYF
>TRBV28|.|TRBJ2-7|13|.
TGTGCCAGCATGGGCCGGCCCGATTACGAGCAGTACTTC
CASMGRPDYEQYF
>TRBV6-5|once|TRBJ2-5|15|TRBD1
TGTGCCAGCAGTTACCGGGACAGGAGTCAAGAGACCCAGTACTTC
CASSYRDRSQETQYF
>TRBV5-4|.|TRBJ2-1|11|.
TGTGCCAGCAGCTTGCGGGATGAGCAGTTCTTC
CASSLRDEQFF
>TRBV6-5|once|TRBJ1-1|9|.
TGTGCCAGCGGAAAGGAAGCTTTCTTT
CASGKEAFF
>TRBV28|once|TRBJ2-7|12|.
TGTGCCAGCACCCTTGGAGGGCACGAGCAGTACTTC
CASTLGGHEQYF
>TRBV2|.|TRBJ2-7|14|TRBD1
TGTGCCAGCAGACGACAGGGGGTTACCTACGAGCAGTACTTC
CASRRQGVTYEQYF
>TRBV20-1|.|TRBJ1-1|11|.
TGCAGTGCTCCGGACGGGACGGGGGCTTTCTTT
CSAPDGTGAFF
>TRBV15|once|TRBJ1-5|15|TRBD1
TGTGCCACCAGCAGACCGACAGGGGCCAATCAGCCCCAGCATTTT
CATSRPTGANQPQHF
>TRBV7-9|.|TRBJ1-2|12|TRBD1
TGTGCCAGCAGCTTTGGACAGGGTGGCTACACCTTC
CASSFGQGGYTF
>TRBV27|once|TRBJ1-2|14|.
TGTGCCAGCAGTTTATTTAAGCAAGCAGGGAATTTAGCCTTC
CASSLFKQAGNLAF
>TRBV5-6|.|TRBJ1-2|14|TRBD1
TGTGCCAGCAGCTTGGACAGGGGGCGTGATGGCTACACCTTC
CASSLDRGRDGYTF
>TRBV29-1|.|TRBJ1-1|11|.
TGCAGCGCCTTCGGTGGAGCTGAAGCTTTCTTT
CSAFGGAEAFF
>TRBV9|.|TRBJ1-1|12|.
TGTGCCAGCAGCGTATCCGGGACTGAAGCTTTCTTT
CASSVSGTEAFF
>TRBV10-3|.|TRBJ2-1|17|.
TGTGCCATCAGGAGATCTTCGGGACTCAGCTCCTACAATGAGCAGTTCTTC
CAIRRSSGLSSYNEQFF
>TRBV9|.|TRBJ2-2|18|TRBD2
TGTGCCAGCAGCGAGGAGGCCGGGACTACCAGGAACACCGGGGAGCTGTTTTTT
CASSEEAGTTRNTGELFF